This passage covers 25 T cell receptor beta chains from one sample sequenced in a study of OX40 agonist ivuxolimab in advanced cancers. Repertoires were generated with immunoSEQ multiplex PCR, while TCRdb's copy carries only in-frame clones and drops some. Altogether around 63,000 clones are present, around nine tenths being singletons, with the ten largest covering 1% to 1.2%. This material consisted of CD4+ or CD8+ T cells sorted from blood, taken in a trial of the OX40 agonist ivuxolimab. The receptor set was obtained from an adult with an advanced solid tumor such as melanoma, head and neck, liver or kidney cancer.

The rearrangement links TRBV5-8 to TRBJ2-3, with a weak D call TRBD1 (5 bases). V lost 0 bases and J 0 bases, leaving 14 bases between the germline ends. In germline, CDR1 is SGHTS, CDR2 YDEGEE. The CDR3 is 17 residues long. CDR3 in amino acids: CASSLGGADPSTDTQYF. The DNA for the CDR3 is TGTGCCAGCAGCTTGGGGGGCGCAGACCCTAGCACAGATACGCAGTATTTT.

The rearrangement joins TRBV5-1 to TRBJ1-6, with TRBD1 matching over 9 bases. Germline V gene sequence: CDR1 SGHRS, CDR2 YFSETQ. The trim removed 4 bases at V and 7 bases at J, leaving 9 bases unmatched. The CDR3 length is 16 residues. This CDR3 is CASSAAGTGNNSPLHF. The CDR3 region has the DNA TGCGCCAGCAGCGCAGCCGGGACAGGGAACAATTCACCCCTCCACTTT. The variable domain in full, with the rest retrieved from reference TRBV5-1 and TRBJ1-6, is KAGVTQTPRYLIKTRGQQVTLSCSPISGHRSVSWYQQTPGQGLQFLFEYFSETQRNKGNFPGRFSGRQFSNSRSEMNVSTLELGDSALYLCASSAAGTGNNSPLHFGNGTRLTVT.

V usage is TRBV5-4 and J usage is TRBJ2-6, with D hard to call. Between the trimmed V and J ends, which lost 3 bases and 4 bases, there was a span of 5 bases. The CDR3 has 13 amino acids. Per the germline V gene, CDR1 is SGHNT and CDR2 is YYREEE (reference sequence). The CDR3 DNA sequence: TGTGCCAGCAGCTGGGAAGGGGCCAACGTCCTGACTTTC. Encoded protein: CASSWEGANVLTF. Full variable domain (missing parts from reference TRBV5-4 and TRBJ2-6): ETGVTQSPTHLIKTRGQQVTLRCSSQSGHNTVSWYQQALGQGPQFIFQYYREEENGRGNFPPRFSGLQFPNYSSELNVNALELDDSALYLCASSWEGANVLTFGAGSRLTVL.

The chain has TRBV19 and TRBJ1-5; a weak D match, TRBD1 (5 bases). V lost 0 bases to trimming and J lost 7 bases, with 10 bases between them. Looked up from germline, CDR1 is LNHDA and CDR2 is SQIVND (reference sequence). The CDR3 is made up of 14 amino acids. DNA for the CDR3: TGTGCCAGTAGTATAGACGATGGGGGACAGCCCCAGCATTTT. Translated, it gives CASSIDDGGQPQHF.

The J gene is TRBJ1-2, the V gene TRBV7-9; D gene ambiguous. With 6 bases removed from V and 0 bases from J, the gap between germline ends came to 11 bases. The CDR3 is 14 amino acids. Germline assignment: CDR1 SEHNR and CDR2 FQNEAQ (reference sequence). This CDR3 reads CASSPMFANYGYTF. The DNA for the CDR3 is TGTGCCAGCAGTCCAATGTTCGCTAACTATGGCTACACCTTC.

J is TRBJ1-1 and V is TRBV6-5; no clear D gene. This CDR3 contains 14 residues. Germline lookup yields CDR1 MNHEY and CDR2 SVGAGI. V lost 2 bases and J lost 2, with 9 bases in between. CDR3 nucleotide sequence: TGTGCCAGCAGTTACGCGACGGCAAACACTGAAGCTTTCTTT. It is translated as CASSYATANTEAFF.

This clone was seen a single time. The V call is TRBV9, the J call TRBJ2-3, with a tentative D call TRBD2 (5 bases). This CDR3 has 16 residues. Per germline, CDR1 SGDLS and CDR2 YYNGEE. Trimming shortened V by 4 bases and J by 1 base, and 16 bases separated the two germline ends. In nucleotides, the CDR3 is TGTGCCAGCAGCCCCAGACGCGGGTCAGGCACAGATACGCAGTATTTT. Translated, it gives CASSPRRGSGTDTQYF.

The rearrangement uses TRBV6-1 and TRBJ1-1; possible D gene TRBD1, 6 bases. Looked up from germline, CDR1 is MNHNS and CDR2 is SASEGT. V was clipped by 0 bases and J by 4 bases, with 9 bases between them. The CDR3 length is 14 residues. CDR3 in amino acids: CASSEAGGPTEAFF. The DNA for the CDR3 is TGTGCCAGCAGTGAAGCGGGGGGGCCCACTGAAGCTTTCTTT.

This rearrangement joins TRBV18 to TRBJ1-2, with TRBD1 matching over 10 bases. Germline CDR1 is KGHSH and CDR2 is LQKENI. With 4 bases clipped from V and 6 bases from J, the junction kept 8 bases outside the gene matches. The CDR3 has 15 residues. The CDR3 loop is CASSLQSGTGDGYTF. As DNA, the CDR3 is TGTGCCAGCTCACTACAAAGCGGGACAGGGGATGGCTACACCTTC.

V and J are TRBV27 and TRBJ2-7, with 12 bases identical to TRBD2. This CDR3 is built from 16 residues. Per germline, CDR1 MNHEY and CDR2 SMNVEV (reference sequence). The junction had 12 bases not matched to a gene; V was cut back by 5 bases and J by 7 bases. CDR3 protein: CASSPLASGGAGEQYF. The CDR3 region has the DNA TGTGCCAGCAGTCCCCTTGCTAGCGGGGGGGCCGGGGAGCAGTACTTC.

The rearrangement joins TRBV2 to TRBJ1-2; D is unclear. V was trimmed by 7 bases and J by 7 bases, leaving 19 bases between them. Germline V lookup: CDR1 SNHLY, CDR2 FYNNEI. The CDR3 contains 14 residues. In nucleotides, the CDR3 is TGTGCCAGCAAGGTTGAGGCTATGGTTGGTGGCTACACCTTC. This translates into CASKVEAMVGGYTF.

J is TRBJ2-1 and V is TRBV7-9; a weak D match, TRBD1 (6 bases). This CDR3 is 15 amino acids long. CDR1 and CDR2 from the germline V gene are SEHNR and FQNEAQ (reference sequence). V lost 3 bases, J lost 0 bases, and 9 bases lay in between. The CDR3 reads CASSFRTASYNEQFF. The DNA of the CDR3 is TGTGCCAGCAGCTTCCGGACAGCCTCCTACAATGAGCAGTTCTTC.

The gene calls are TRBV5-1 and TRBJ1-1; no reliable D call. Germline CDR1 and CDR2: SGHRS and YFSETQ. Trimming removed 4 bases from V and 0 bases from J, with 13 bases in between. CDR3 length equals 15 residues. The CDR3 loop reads CASSPRPNLNTEAFF. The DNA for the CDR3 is TGCGCCAGCAGCCCACGACCGAATTTGAACACTGAAGCTTTCTTT.

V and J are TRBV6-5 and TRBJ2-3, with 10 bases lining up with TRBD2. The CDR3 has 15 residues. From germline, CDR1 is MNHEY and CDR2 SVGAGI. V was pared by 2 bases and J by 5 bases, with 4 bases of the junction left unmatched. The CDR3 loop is CASSYRGLAVDTQYF. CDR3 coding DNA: TGTGCCAGCAGTTACCGCGGACTAGCGGTAGATACGCAGTATTTT.

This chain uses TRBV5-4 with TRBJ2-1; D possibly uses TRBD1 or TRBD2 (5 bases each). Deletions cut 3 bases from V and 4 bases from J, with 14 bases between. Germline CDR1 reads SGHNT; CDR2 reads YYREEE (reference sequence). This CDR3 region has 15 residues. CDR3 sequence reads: CASSSPGRGYNEQFF. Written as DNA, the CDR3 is TGTGCCAGCAGCTCCCCGGGACGGGGATACAATGAGCAGTTCTTC.

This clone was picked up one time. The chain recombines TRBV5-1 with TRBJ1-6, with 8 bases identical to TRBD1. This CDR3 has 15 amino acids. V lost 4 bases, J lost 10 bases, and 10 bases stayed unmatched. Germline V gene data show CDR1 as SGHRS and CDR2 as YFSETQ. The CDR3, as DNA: TGCGCCAGCAGCCCCGGGACACAGGGGGGATCACCCCTCCACTTT. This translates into CASSPGTQGGSPLHF.

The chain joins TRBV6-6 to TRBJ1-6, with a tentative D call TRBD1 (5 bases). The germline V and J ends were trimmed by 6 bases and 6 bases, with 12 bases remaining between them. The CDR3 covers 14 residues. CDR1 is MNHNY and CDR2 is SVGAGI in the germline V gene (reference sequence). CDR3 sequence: CASSPKGPNSPLHF. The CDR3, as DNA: TGTGCCAGCAGCCCTAAGGGGCCTAATTCACCCCTCCACTTT.

CDR3 amino acids: CASSPSNRGNDQPQHF. CDR3 DNA sequence: TGTGCCAGCTCACCGTCCAACAGGGGGAATGATCAGCCCCAGCATTTT. The J gene is TRBJ1-5, the V gene TRBV18; 8 bases are a match to TRBD1. V was pared by 3 bases and J by 5 bases, with 9 bases of the junction left unmatched. CDR3 length equals 16 residues. Germline assignment: CDR1 KGHSH and CDR2 LQKENI.

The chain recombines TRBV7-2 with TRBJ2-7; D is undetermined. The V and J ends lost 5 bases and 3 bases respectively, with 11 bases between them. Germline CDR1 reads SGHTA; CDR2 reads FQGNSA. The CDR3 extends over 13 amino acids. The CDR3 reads CASSPGPGYEQYF. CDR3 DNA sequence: TGTGCCAGCAGCCCCGGACCCGGCTACGAGCAGTACTTC.

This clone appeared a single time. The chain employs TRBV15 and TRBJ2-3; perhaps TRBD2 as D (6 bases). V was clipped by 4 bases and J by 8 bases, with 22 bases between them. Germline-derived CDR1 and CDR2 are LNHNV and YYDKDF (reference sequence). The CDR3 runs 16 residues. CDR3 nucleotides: TGTGCCACCAGCACTAGACGCGGGACCGCCTTCGGTACGCAGTATTTT. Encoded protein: CATSTRRGTAFGTQYF.

This CDR3 is CASRGAPGAGEDYGYTF. The CDR3 DNA is TGTGCCAGCAGGGGGGCCCCGGGGGCGGGTGAGGACTATGGCTACACCTTC. The chain combines TRBV2 with TRBJ1-2, with D perhaps TRBD1 (6 bases). Germline V gene data show CDR1 as SNHLY and CDR2 as FYNNEI. This CDR3 has 17 amino acids. V was shortened by 6 bases and J by 3 bases, with 23 bases between the two germline ends. The full variable domain, its missing parts supplied by reference TRBV2 and TRBJ1-2, is EPEVTQTPSHQVTQMGQEVILRCVPISNHLYFYWYRQILGQKVEFLVSFYNNEISEKSEIFDDQFSVERPDGSNFTLKIRSTKLEDSAMYFCASRGAPGAGEDYGYTFGSGTRLTVV.

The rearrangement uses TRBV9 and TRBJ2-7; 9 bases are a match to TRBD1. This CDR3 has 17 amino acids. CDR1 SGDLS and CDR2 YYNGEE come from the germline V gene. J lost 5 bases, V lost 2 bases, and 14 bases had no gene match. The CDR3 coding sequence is TGTGCCAGCAGCGTCGTAGATCCGGGACAGGGATTCCACGAGCAGTACTTC. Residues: CASSVVDPGQGFHEQYF.

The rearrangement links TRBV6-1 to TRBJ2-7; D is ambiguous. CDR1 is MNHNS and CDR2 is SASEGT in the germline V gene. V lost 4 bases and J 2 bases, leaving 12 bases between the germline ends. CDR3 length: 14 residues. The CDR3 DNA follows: TGTGCCAGCAGTGGACGGACGATTACCTACGAGCAGTACTTC. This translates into CASSGRTITYEQYF.

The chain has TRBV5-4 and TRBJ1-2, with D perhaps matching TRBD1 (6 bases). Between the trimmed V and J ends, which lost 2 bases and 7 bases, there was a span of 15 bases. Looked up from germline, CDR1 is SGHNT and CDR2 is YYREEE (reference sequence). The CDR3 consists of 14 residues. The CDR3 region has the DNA TGTGCCAGCAGCTTACAGGGATCGGTCGGTGGCTACACCTTC. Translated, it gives CASSLQGSVGGYTF.

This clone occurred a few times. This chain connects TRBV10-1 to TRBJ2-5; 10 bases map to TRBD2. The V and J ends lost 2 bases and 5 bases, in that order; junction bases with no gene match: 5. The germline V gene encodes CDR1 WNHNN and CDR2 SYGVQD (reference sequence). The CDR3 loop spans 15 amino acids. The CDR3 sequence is CASSEQISGGETQYF. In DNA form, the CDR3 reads TGCGCCAGCAGTGAGCAGATTAGCGGGGGGGAGACCCAGTACTTC.